This T cell receptor beta chain came from a study of tumor-infiltrating lymphocytes in primary liver carcinoma (dated by TCRdb to about 2017). Background on the whole study: Of the five patients, three men and two women aged 30 to 69 years, four had hepatocellular carcinoma and one had combined HCC and intrahepatic cholangiocarcinoma. The tumors of the five patients were staged as T1-T3 N0M0, with maximum diameters ranging from roughly 4.2 to 10 cm. Roughly 3.65 to 7.13 million productive TCRbeta reads were obtained per sample, and no significant difference in read depth was found between tissue types. For each liver tumor, the study sampled five regions along with adjacent normal tissue and blood, and applied TCRbeta repertoire sequencing, expression microarrays and whole-exome sequencing. A total of 35 or so specimens from 5 patients, comprising approximately 25 tumor regions, 5 adjacent noncancerous liver tissues and 5 peripheral blood samples, were covered by TCRbeta repertoire sequencing. To link TCRbeta repertoire diversity to the local molecular phenotype, the roughly 23 tumor region samples were profiled with Agilent mRNA microarrays. Repertoires from technical replicates were highly reproducible, with mean shared-clone rates about 0.88 and correlation coefficients above 0.95.

A constant-region primer and ProtoScript II reverse transcriptase were used to reverse-transcribe TCRbeta-specific cDNA from roughly 0.55 ug total RNA. Construction of the TCRbeta libraries relied on three nested rounds of multiplex PCR, following a slightly modified ARM-PCR procedure. Each of the first two PCR rounds ran for approximately 10 cycles and used multiplex TRBV1-TRBV30 forward primers together with a Cbeta reverse primer. Sample barcodes and Illumina adapters were added in a final 25-cycle PCR with Deep VentR polymerase. Before sequencing, amplicons of 200-500 bp were purified from gel using a QIAquick gel extraction kit. An Illumina HiSeq 2500 was used to sequence the TCRbeta amplicons with 250-bp paired-end reads. The source study handled its data this way. Trimmomatic v0.33 was used to quality-trim the reads, and FLASH v1.2.11 was used to merge paired reads so that full CDR3 sequences could be recovered. MiGEC v1.2.1b assigned V, D and J germline segments to the rearranged TCRbeta sequences. Clonotype statistics and Shannon-Wiener diversity indices were calculated with VDJtools v1.0.0. To cut down on sampling bias, every analysis after diversity analysis relied on just the 250 most abundant clonotypes from each sample. TCRdb's own reprocessing of the public reads used fastp at Q25 and MiXCR and kept productive beta chains. Entries are consolidated by CDR3 protein sequence, retaining the most common genes and DNA. The V and J calls were determined by TCRdb, not by the authors. This sample is represented by roughly 120,000 distinct CDR3 sequences; 60% to 70% of them were singletons. The ten biggest clones cover 9.3% of the sample.

Without any cell sorting, total RNA and DNA were extracted together from around 20-30 mg of bulk tissue using the AllPrep DNA/RNA mini kit. Between late 2015 and early 2016, about five patients in China with histopathologically diagnosed primary liver carcinoma had surgical resection. At the time of sampling, the patients were treatment-naive and had chronic HBV infection. Each tumor was sampled at five spatially separated regions: the superior, inferior, left-lateral and right-lateral poles and the tumor centre. Histology showed that every tumor sample contained more than 85% viable tumor cells. Fresh tumor and adjacent tissue pieces were bisected; one half was stored in RNAlater at -80°C, the other sent for histology. This clonotype is characterized as medium-sized (0.01 to 0.1%). The clone's antigen remains unknown. Nothing much larger sits one base from this clone, and base qualities are not available.

Findings and caveats that apply to the study as a whole: Compared with blood, tumors had a significantly larger share of the repertoire taken up by the top 250 clones (p = 0.039). Repertoire overlap was found to be higher between tumor regions (mean approximately 35%) than between tumor-adjacent (around 17%) or tumor-blood (around 15%) pairs, consistent with antigen-driven expansion. Only roughly 8-25% of top clones appeared in all five regions of a tumor, which suggests that tumor-infiltrating T cells are spatially heterogeneous. Bulk unsorted samples precluded comparing CD4+ and CD8+ T cell repertoires. Because sequencing covered only the TCR beta chain and unpaired alpha chains were not captured, true repertoire diversity is likely underestimated. The study included only a handful of patients, and the authors note findings should be validated in a larger study.

The CDR1 and CDR2 encoded by the germline V gene are SGHNT and YENEEA. V has 5 bases trimmed and J has 0 bases trimmed; junction bases matching no gene number 14. Including cysteine and phenylalanine, the CDR3 has 18 amino acids. CDR3 DNA only is kept here, 54 bases in frame from base 1. The receptor was isolated from a woman aged 55-70 years with primary liver carcinoma and hepatitis B virus infection. The sequence is built from TRBV11-3 and TRBJ2-3, and 7 junction bases match TRBD1. The sequenced sample consisted of liver tumor tissue from sampling region 1. The cell subset or site label, as the study defines it: tumor region T1, superior pole. The CDR3 region: CASSQRSGTVTSTDTQYF. The nucleotide sequence reads as follows: TGTGCCAGCAGCCAGCGGTCCGGGACAGTGACTAGCACAGATACGCAGTATTTT.